This T cell receptor (beta chain) was identified during a study of OX40 agonist ivuxolimab in advanced cancers. Notes on the research overall: Ivuxolimab, which targeted the costimulatory receptor OX40 (CD134), was an agonistic, fully human IgG2 monoclonal antibody. Intravenous ivuxolimab was administered to patients every 2 weeks at six dose levels: 0.01, 0.1, 0.3, 1.5, 3 and 10 mg/kg. Of the approximately 53 patients in dose escalation, about 20 had hepatocellular carcinoma, around 15 had melanoma, 9 had renal cell carcinoma and 9 had head and neck cancer. The dose-escalation cohort was 82.7% male with a mean age of around 62 years, ranging from roughly 23 to 80. Patients were allowed to have had prior anti-PD-1, anti-PD-L1 or anti-CTLA-4 therapy, and approximately 43% of the dose-escalation patients had previously received checkpoint inhibitors. Partial responses occurred in three dose-escalation patients, of whom one had hepatocellular carcinoma and two had cutaneous melanoma. Peripheral TCRbeta sequencing was intended to test whether TCR sequence diversity was altered and clonal T-cell expansion was caused by ivuxolimab. The monotherapy dose-escalation portion (N ≈ 52 patients) of the phase I ivuxolimab trial is reported in the paper.

V is trimmed back by 2 bases and J by 3 bases, and the junction contains 5 bases that no gene match accounts for. Including the terminal cysteine and phenylalanine, the CDR3 comprises 16 residues. Only the CDR3 DNA is retained, 48 bases long and in frame from the first base. Sequences SGHAT (CDR1) and FQNNGV (CDR2) are obtained from the germline V gene. What the research found in general, with its limitations: At doses of 0.1 to 3.0 mg/kg, clonal expansion of both CD4+ and CD8+ T cells in blood was seen between baseline and week 6. On average, CD8+ T cells showed more expanded clones than CD4+ T cells after ivuxolimab. Low levels of normalized T-cell clonal expansion were also shown by some nonresponding patients. Partial responders in the 0.1-3.0 mg/kg groups had among the lowest normalized peripheral clonal expansion, especially among CD8+ T cells. The antigen specificity of the peripheral T cells that underwent clonal expansion was not determined.

Patients with autoimmune disease history or receiving systemic immunosuppression were excluded from the trial. Peripheral blood for TCR sequencing was collected from all dose cohorts at baseline, on cycle 4 day 1, and on cycle 7 day 1. Samples were obtained from an open-label, multicenter, first-in-human phase I dose-escalation trial of ivuxolimab. The trial enrolled adults with locally advanced or metastatic head and neck squamous cell, hepatocellular, melanoma or renal cell carcinoma. Before TCR sequencing, CD4+ T cells and CD8+ T cells from peripheral blood were sorted into separate populations. Genomic DNA was isolated from the sorted cells so that the TCRbeta CDR3 region could be sequenced. The immunoSEQ Assay was used for sequencing of TCRbeta CDR3 regions. TCRdb holds this immuneACCESS table with in-frame rearrangements only. Some clones are missing; in checked studies, unresolved V genes explain under half, and the rest has no known cause. For this sample there are some 43,000 clones; roughly 94% appear just once. The top ten clonotypes cover around 10% of the sample.

A single count supports this clone. Its antigen is not yet known. The input lacks base qualities; no much larger clone sits a single base away. The specimen was CD4+ or CD8+ T cells sorted from blood, collected in a trial of the OX40 agonist ivuxolimab. The clonotype originates from an adult with an advanced solid tumor such as melanoma, head and neck, liver or kidney cancer. Rearrangement joined TRBV11-2 to TRBJ2-1; 9 central nucleotides agree with TRBD2. The nucleotide sequence is TGTGCCAGCAGCTTATCGGCGGGAGGGTTCTACAATGAGCAGTTCTTC. Protein translation: CASSLSAGGFYNEQFF.